Shown below are 8 T cell receptor beta chains from a single sample sequenced in a study of cytomegalovirus exposure and HLA in healthy donors. Both 60 Vbeta primers and 13 Jbeta primers went into the PCR. Here immunoSEQ multiplex PCR was the method, and the copy in TCRdb shows in-frame clones only, minus some. This repertoire shows approximately 150,000 clones, 80% to 85% found once; its top ten account for 3.4%. The sequencing sample was made of PBMCs. These receptor sequences come from a male donor in good health and CMV-seronegative.

The chain recombines TRBV18 with TRBJ2-7, with D possibly TRBD1 on 6 matching bases. Germline CDR1 and CDR2: KGHSH and LQKENI. The CDR3 has 13 amino acids. V was clipped by 6 bases and J by 0 bases, with 9 bases between them. The CDR3 loop reads CASSQGNSYEQYF. CDR3 bases: TGTGCCAGCTCCCAGGGGAACTCCTACGAGCAGTACTTC.

This chain connects TRBV7-3 to TRBJ2-1; 7 bases map to TRBD2. The germline gives CDR1 SGHTA, CDR2 FQGTGA. Germline trimming cut 0 bases from V and 13 bases from J; bases unmatched to any gene: 6. This CDR3 has 13 residues. CDR3 nucleotides: TGTGCCAGCAGCTTAACGGACCGGGAGGATCAGTTCTTC. It specifies CASSLTDREDQFF.

V gene TRBV11-2 combines with J gene TRBJ2-3; 8 bases are a match to TRBD2. The trim removed 4 bases at V and 2 bases at J, leaving 8 bases unmatched. Looked up from germline, CDR1 is SGHAT and CDR2 is FQNNGV. There are 16 residues in the CDR3. The CDR3 DNA reads TGTGCCAGCAGCTCCACAGCGGGGGTGGTCACAGATACGCAGTATTTT. The encoded protein is CASSSTAGVVTDTQYF.

The chain combines TRBV7-2 with TRBJ2-7; possible D gene TRBD2, 7 bases. The CDR3 contains 16 residues. Per germline, CDR1 SGHTA and CDR2 FQGNSA. V gave up 5 bases and J gave up 6 bases, with 23 bases separating them. This CDR3 is CASSGQGWGGASEQYF. The DNA for the CDR3 is TGTGCCAGCAGCGGGCAAGGATGGGGGGGGGCCTCCGAGCAGTACTTC.

This chain connects TRBV10-3 to TRBJ2-1, with D possibly TRBD1 on 5 matching bases. The germline gives CDR1 ENHRY, CDR2 SYGVKD. V gave up 0 bases and J gave up 6 bases, with 15 bases separating them. The CDR3 totals 16 residues. This CDR3 is CAISESGRDGTNEQFF. CDR3 DNA: TGTGCCATCAGTGAGTCAGGCAGGGATGGAACCAATGAGCAGTTCTTC.

The genes are TRBV2 and TRBJ2-7; tentatively, D is TRBD1 (6 bases). Trimming took 8 bases from V and 5 from J, leaving 19 bases between them. CDR3 length: 14 residues. Germline V lookup: CDR1 SNHLY, CDR2 FYNNEI. The CDR3 DNA reads TGTGCCAGCGCGCAGGGGTTGCTGGTCGACGAGCAGTACTTC. It translates to CASAQGLLVDEQYF.

This clone was detected only once. The V gene is TRBV19, the J gene TRBJ1-2, with TRBD1 identical over 7 bases. V shed 6 bases, J shed 6 bases, and the junction held 7 bases outside the gene matches. The CDR3 contains 13 residues. CDR1 is LNHDA, CDR2 SQIVND, per germline (reference sequence). The CDR3, as DNA: TGTGCCAGTAGGTTTCAGGGGGAGGATGGCTACACCTTC. Amino acids: CASRFQGEDGYTF.

J is TRBJ2-5 and V is TRBV27; TRBD2 agrees at 8 bases. There are 16 residues in the CDR3. The V and J ends lost 1 base and 0 bases, in that order; junction bases with no gene match: 4. Germline V CDR1 and CDR2: MNHEY, SMNVEV (reference sequence). The CDR3, as DNA: TGTGCCAGCAGTTTATTGCCGGGGGGGTACCAAGAGACCCAGTACTTC. It is translated as CASSLLPGGYQETQYF.